Detailed here is one T cell receptor beta chain. Original analysis: Reference gene primer amplification in the assay estimated nucleated cell counts. Measured with immunoSEQ multiplex PCR; TCRdb has only the in-frame clones, and not every one. The D gene and trimming were derived from the DNA, and the V and J assignments and clone size from that table. The sample holds more than 200,000 clones, 86% seen once. The data are from a study of blood T cell repertoires in COVID-19. Overall study: Acute and convalescent COVID-19 specimens originated in the United States, Italy and Spain. PBMCs, B-cell-depleted T cells, or T cells provided the cDNA or gDNA that made up the material.

Those enrolled in Seattle joined during active infection and were followed longitudinally afterward. The CDR3 is 14 residues long. The germline V and J ends were trimmed by 2 bases and 7 bases, with 12 bases remaining between them. Germline V gives CDR1 SGHRS, CDR2 YFSETQ. This chain connects TRBV5-1 to TRBJ1-4, with D uncertain. Input material: peripheral blood. The receptor comes from a man aged 50-59 years with COVID-19, enrolled during active disease. CDR3 amino acids: CASSFRPAGEKLFF. The CDR3 nucleotides read TGCGCCAGCAGCTTTCGGCCGGCGGGTGAAAAACTGTTTTTT.